This TCR beta chain was found in a study of T cell repertoires in cytomegalovirus infection. Study-level background: Indications of both CMV infection and matching HLA type were provided by public TCR beta signatures.

Broader study findings: Summed frequency of public TCR beta families distinguished CMV carriers with the relevant HLA. Within the response measured ex vivo, HLA-C-restricted CMV-specific TCR beta clonotypes were dominant.

Each CDR3 protein gets one entry after TCRdb re-called the reads with MiXCR. The table shows tens of thousands of distinct CDR3 sequences, with about 4.2% occurring only once. J gave up 6 bases and V 5 bases, and 4 bases lay outside the gene matches. Germline V gives CDR1 SGHTA, CDR2 FQGNSA. The CDR3 sequence is 13 residues long. This clonotype appeared many times. The antigen remains undetermined. This clonotype was obtained from a human donor in good health (CMV status not recorded). Some clones in this sample may be carry-over from other donors' samples. What was sequenced was PBMCs. The chain recombines TRBV7-2 with TRBJ1-5; 7 bases fit TRBD1. The CDR3: CASSVNRGQPQHF. CDR3 coding DNA: TGTGCCAGCAGCGTCAACAGGGGTCAGCCCCAGCATTTT.